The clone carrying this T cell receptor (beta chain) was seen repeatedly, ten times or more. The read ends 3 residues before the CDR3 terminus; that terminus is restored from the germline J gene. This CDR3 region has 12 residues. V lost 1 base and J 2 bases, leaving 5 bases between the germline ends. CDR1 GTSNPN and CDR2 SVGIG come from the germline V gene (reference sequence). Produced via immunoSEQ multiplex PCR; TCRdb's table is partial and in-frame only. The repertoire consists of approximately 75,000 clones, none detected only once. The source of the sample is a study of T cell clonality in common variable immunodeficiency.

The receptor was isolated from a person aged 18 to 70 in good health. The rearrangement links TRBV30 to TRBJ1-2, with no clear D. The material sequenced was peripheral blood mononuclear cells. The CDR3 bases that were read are TGTGCCTGGAGTGACAACAACTATGGC. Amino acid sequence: CAWSDNNYG. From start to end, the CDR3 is CAWSDNNYGYTF.